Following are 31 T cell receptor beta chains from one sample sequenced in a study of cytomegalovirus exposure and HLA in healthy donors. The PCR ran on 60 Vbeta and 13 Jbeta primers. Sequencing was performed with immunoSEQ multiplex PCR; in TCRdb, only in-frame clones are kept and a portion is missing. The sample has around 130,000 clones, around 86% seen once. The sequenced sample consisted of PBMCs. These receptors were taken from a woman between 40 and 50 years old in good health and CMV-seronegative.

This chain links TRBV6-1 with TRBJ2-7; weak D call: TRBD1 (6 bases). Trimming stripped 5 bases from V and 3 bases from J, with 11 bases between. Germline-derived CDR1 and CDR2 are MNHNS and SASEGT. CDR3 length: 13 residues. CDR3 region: CASSRTEDYEQYF. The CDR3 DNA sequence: TGTGCCAGCAGTCGGACAGAAGACTACGAGCAGTACTTC.

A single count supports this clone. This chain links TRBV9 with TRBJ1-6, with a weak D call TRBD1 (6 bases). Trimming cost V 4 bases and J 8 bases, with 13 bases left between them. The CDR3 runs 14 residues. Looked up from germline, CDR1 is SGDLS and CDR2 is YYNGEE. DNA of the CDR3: TGTGCCAGCAGCCCCTTCAGGGGTTATTCACCCCTCCACTTT. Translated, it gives CASSPFRGYSPLHF. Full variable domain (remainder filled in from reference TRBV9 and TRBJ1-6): DSGVTQTPKHLITATGQRVTLRCSPRSGDLSVYWYQQSLDQGLQFLIQYYNGEERAKGNILERFSAQQFPDLHSELNLSSLELGDSALYFCASSPFRGYSPLHFGNGTRLTVT.

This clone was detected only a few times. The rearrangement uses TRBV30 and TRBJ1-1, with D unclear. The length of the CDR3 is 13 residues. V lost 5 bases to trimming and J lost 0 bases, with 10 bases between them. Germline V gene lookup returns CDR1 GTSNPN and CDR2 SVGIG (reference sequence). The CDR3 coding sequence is TGTGCCTGGGGACTGTCCATGAACACTGAAGCTTTCTTT. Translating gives CAWGLSMNTEAFF.

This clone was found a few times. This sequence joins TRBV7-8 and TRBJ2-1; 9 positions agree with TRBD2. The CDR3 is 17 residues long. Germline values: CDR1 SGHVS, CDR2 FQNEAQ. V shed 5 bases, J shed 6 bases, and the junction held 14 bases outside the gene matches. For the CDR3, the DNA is TGTGCCAGCAGCCACGACGAAGCTCGCGGGAGGGGCAATGAGCAGTTCTTC. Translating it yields CASSHDEARGRGNEQFF.

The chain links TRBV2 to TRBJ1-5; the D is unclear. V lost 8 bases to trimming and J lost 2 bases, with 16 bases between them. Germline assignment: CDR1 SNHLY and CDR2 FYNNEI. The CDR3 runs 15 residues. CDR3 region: CASGLGRAGNQPQHF. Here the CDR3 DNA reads TGTGCCAGCGGGTTAGGGAGGGCGGGCAATCAGCCCCAGCATTTT.

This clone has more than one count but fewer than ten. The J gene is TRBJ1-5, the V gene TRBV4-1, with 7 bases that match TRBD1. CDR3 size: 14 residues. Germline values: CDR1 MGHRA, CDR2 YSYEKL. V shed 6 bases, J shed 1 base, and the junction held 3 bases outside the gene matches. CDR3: CASRPTGSNQPQHF. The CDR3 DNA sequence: TGCGCCAGCAGACCGACAGGGAGCAATCAGCCCCAGCATTTT.

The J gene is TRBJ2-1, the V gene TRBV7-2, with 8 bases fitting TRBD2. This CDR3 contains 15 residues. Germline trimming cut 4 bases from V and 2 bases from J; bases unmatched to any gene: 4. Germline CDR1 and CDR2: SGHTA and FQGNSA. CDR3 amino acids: CASSSGSGAYNEQFF. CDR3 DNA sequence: TGTGCCAGCAGCTCGGGTAGCGGGGCCTACAATGAGCAGTTCTTC.

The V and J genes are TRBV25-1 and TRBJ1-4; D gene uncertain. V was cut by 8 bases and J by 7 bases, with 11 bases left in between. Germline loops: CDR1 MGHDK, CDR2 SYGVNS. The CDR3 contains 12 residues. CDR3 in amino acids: CASGRRGEKLFF. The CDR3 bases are TGTGCCAGCGGTAGACGGGGTGAAAAACTGTTTTTT.

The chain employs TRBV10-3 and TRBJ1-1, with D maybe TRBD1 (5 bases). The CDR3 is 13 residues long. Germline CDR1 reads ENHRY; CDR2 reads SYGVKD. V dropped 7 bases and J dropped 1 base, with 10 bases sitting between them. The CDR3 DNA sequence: TGTGCCATCACAGGGAAAGGGAACACTGAAGCTTTCTTT. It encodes CAITGKGNTEAFF.

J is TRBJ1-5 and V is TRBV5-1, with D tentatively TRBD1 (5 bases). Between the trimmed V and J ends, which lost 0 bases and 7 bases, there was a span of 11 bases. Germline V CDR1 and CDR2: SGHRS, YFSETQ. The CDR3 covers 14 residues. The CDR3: CASSLDGGKQPQHF. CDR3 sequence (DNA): TGCGCCAGCAGCTTGGACGGGGGGAAGCAGCCCCAGCATTTT.

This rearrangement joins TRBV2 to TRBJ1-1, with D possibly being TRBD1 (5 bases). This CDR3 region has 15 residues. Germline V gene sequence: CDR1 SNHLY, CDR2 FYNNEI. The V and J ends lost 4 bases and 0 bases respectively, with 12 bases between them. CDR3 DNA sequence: TGTGCCAGCAGTGGCGCGGGACTGTTGAACACTGAAGCTTTCTTT. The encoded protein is CASSGAGLLNTEAFF. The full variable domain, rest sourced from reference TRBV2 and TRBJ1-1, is EPEVTQTPSHQVTQMGQEVILRCVPISNHLYFYWYRQILGQKVEFLVSFYNNEISEKSEIFDDQFSVERPDGSNFTLKIRSTKLEDSAMYFCASSGAGLLNTEAFFGQGTRLTVV.

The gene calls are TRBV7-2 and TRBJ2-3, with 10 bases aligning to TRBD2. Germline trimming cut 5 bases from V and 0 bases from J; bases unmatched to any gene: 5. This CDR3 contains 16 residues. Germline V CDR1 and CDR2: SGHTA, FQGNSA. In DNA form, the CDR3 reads TGTGCCAGCAGCATGGGACTAGCGTCTAGCACAGATACGCAGTATTTT. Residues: CASSMGLASSTDTQYF.

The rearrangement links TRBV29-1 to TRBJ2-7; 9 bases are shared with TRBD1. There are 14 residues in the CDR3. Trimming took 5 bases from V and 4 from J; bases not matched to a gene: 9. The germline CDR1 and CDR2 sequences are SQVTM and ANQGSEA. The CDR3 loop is CSVRRDRDSYEQYF. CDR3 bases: TGCAGCGTTCGGCGGGACAGGGATTCGTACGAGCAGTACTTC.

CDR3 region: CASRQNRNTGELFF. In DNA, the CDR3 is TGTGCCAGCCGACAGAATAGAAACACCGGGGAGCTGTTTTTT. The rearrangement uses TRBV2 and TRBJ2-2; a weak D match, TRBD1 (5 bases). The CDR3 has 14 amino acids. Germline V gene lookup returns CDR1 SNHLY and CDR2 FYNNEI. V was cut by 8 bases and J by 2 bases, with 12 bases left in between.

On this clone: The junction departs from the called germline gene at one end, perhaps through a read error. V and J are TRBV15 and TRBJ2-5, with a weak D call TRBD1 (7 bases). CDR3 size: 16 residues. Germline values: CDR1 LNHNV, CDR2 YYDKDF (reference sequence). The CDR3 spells CAISRGGTAKQETQYF. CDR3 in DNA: TGTGCCATCAGCAGAGGAGGGACAGCAAAGCAAGAGACCCAGTACTTC. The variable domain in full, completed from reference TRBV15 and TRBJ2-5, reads DAMVIQNPRYQVTQFGKPVTLSCSQTLNHNVMYWYQQKSSQAPKLLFHYYDKDFNNEADTPDNFQSRRPNTSFCFLDIRSPGLGDTAMYLCAISRGGTAKQETQYFGPGTRLLVL.

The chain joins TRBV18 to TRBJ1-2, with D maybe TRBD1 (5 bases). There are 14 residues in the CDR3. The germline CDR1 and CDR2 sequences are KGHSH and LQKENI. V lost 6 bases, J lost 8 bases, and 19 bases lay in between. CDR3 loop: CASSSSPDKGGYTF. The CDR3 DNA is TGTGCCAGCTCGAGCTCCCCAGACAAGGGGGGCTACACCTTC.

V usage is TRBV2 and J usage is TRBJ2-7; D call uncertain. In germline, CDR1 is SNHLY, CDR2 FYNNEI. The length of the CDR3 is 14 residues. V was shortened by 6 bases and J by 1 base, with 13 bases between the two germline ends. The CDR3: CASSAEITSYEQYF. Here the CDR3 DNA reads TGTGCCAGCAGCGCGGAAATCACTTCCTACGAGCAGTACTTC.

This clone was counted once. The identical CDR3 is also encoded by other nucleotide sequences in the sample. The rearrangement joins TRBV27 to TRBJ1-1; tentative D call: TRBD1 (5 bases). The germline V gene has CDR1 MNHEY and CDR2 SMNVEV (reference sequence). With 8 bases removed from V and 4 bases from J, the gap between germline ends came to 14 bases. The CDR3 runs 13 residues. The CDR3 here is CASRLGARTEAFF. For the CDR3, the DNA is TGTGCCAGCCGTCTAGGGGCTCGCACTGAAGCTTTCTTT.

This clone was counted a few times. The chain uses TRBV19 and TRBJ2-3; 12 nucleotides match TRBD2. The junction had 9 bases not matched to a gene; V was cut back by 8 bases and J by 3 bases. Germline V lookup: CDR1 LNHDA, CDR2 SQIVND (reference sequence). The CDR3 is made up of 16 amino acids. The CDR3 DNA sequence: TGTGCCAGTGGCGACCTAGCGGGAGGGGCGACAGATACGCAGTATTTT. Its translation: CASGDLAGGATDTQYF.

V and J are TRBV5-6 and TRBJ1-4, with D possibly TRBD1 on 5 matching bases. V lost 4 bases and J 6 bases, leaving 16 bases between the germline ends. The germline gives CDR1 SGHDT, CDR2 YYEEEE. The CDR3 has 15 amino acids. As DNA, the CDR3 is TGTGCCAGCAGCCTACGGGGGGTAGGGGATGAAAAACTGTTTTTT. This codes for CASSLRGVGDEKLFF.

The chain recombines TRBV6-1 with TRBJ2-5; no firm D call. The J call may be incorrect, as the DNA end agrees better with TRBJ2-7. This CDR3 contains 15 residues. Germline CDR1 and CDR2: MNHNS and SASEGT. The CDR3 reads CASSEERTATYEQYF. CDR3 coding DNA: TGTGCCAGCAGTGAAGAAAGAACTGCCACCTACGAGCAGTACTTC.

The CDR3 protein is CATSRVFGTSPYNEQFF. The CDR3 DNA reads TGTGCCACCAGCAGAGTTTTCGGGACTAGCCCTTACAATGAGCAGTTCTTC. The chain links TRBV15 to TRBJ2-1; TRBD2 matches 9 bases. The CDR3 spans 17 residues. J was trimmed by 4 bases and V by 1 base; bases with no gene match: 8. Germline-derived CDR1 and CDR2 are LNHNV and YYDKDF (reference sequence). Full variable domain (missing parts from reference TRBV15 and TRBJ2-1): DAMVIQNPRYQVTQFGKPVTLSCSQTLNHNVMYWYQQKSSQAPKLLFHYYDKDFNNEADTPDNFQSRRPNTSFCFLDIRSPGLGDTAMYLCATSRVFGTSPYNEQFFGPGTRLTVL.

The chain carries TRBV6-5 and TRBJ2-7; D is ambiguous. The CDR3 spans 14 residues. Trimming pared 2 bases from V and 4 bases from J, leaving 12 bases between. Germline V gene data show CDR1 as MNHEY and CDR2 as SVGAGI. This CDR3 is CASSYQTRGYEQYF. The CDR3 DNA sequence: TGTGCCAGCAGTTACCAAACAAGAGGATACGAGCAGTACTTC.

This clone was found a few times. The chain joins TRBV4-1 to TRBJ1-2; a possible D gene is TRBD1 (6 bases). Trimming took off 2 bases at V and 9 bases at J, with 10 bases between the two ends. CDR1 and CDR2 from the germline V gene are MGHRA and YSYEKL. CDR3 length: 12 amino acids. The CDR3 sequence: CASSQLGQSYTF. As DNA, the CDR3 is TGCGCCAGCAGCCAACTCGGACAGAGCTACACCTTC.

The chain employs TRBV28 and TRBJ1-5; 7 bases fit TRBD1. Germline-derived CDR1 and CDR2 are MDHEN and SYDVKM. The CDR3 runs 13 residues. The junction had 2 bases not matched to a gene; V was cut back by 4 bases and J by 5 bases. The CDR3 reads CASSSGGYQPQHF. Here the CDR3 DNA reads TGTGCCAGCAGTTCAGGGGGATATCAGCCCCAGCATTTT.

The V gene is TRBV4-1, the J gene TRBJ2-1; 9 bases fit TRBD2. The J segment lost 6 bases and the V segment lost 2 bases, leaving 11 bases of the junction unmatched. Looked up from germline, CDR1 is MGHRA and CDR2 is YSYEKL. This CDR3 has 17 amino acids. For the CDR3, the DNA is TGCGCCAGCAGCCAAATCCTTAGCGGGGGAGGTGGCAATGAGCAGTTCTTC. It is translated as CASSQILSGGGGNEQFF.

The CDR3 spells CASSEGTGPAYEQYF. CDR3 in DNA: TGTGCCAGCAGTGAGGGGACAGGGCCAGCCTACGAGCAGTACTTC. The chain combines TRBV6-1 with TRBJ2-7; 9 nucleotides align to TRBD1. The CDR3 runs 15 residues. The V segment lost 3 bases and the J segment 2 bases; nucleotides outside the gene matches: 5. CDR1 MNHNS and CDR2 SASEGT come from the germline V gene.

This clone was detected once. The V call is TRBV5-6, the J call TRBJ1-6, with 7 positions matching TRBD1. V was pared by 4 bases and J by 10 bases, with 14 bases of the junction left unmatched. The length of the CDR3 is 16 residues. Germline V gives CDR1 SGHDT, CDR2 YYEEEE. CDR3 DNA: TGTGCCAGCAGCCCAGGCGGAGGGGGCGCACGGTCACCCCTCCACTTT. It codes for CASSPGGGGARSPLHF.

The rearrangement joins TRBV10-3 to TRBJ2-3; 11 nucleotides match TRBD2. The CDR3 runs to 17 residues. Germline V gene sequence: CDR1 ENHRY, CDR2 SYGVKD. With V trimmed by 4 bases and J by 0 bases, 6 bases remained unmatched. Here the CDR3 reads CAISAQGLAASTDTQYF. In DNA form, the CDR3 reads TGTGCCATCAGTGCTCAGGGACTAGCGGCAAGCACAGATACGCAGTATTTT.

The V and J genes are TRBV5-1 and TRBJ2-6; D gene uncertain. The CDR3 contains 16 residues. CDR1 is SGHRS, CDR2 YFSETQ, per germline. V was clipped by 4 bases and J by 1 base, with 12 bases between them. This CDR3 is CASSPNERSGANVLTF. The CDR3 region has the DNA TGCGCCAGCAGCCCGAACGAGCGTTCTGGGGCCAACGTCCTGACTTTC.

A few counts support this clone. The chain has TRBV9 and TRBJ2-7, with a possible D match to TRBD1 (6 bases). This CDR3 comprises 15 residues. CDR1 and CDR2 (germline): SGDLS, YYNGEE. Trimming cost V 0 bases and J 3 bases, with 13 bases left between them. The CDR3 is CASSVGPGTHYEQYF. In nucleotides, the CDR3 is TGTGCCAGCAGCGTAGGCCCCGGGACACACTACGAGCAGTACTTC.